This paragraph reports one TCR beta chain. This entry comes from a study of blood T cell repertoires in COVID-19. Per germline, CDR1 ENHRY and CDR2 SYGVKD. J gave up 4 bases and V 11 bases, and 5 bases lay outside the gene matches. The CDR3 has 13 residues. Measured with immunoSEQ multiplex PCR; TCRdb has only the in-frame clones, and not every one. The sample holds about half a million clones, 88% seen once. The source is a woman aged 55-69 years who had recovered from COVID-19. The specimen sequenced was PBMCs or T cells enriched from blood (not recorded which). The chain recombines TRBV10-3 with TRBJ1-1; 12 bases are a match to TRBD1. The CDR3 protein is CALRGQGATEAFF. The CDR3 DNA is TGTGCCCTAAGGGGACAGGGGGCCACTGAAGCTTTCTTT.